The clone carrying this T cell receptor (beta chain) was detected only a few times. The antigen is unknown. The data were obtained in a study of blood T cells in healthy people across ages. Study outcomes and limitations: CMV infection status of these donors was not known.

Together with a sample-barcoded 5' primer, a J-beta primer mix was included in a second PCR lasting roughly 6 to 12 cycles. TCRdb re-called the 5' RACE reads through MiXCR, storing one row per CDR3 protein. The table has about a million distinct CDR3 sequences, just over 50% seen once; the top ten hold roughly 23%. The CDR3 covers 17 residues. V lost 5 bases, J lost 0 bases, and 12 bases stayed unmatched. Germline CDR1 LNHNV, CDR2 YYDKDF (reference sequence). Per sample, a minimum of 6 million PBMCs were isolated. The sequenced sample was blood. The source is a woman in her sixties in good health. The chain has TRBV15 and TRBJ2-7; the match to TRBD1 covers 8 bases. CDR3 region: CATSSPSRTGNSYEQYF. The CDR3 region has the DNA TGTGCCACCAGCTCCCCGAGCAGGACAGGGAACTCCTACGAGCAGTACTTC.